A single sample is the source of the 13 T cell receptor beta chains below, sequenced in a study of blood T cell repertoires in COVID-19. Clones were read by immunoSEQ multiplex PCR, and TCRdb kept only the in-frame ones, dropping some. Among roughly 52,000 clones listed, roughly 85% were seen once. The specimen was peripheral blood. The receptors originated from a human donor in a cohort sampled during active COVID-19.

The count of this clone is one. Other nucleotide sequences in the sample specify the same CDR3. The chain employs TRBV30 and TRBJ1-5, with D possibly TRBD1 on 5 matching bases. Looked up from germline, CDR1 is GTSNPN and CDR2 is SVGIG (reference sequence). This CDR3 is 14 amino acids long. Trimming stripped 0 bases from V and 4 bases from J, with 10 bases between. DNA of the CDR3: TGTGCCTGGAGTGTAGGGGCAGGGAATCAGCCCCAGCATTTT. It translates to CAWSVGAGNQPQHF.

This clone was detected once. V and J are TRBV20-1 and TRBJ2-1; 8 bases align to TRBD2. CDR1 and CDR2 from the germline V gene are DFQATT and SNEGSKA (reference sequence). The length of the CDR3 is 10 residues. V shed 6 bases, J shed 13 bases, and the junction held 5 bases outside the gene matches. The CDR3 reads CSAMGLGQFF. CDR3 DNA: TGCAGTGCAATGGGACTAGGTCAGTTCTTC.

The CDR3 loop reads CASKNPGQGADEQFF. The CDR3 DNA reads as TGTGCCAGCAAAAACCCGGGACAGGGGGCCGATGAGCAGTTCTTC. The rearrangement uses TRBV7-3 and TRBJ2-1; 12 nucleotides agree with TRBD1. The CDR3 extends over 15 amino acids. CDR1 is SGHTA, CDR2 FQGTGA, per germline. V gave up 7 bases and J gave up 8 bases; unmatched junction bases: 9.

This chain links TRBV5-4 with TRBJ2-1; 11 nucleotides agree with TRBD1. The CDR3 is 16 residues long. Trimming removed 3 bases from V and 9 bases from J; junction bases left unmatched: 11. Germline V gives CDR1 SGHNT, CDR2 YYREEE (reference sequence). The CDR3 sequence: CASSSNRDRGYSEQFF. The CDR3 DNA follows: TGTGCCAGCAGCTCCAACCGGGACAGGGGGTATAGTGAGCAGTTCTTC.

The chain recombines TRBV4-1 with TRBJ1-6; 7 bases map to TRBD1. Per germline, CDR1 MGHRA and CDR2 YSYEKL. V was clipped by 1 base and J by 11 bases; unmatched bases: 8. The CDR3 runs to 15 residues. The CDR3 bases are TGCGCCAGCAGCCAAGGTGGACAGGCTTCGACACCCCTCCACTTT. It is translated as CASSQGGQASTPLHF.

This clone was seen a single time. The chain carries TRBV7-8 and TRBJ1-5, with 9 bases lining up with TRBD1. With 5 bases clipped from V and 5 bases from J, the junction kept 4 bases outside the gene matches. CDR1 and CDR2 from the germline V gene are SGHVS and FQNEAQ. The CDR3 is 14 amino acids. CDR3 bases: TGTGCCAGCAGCGTCGGGACAGGGTATCAGCCCCAGCATTTT. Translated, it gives CASSVGTGYQPQHF.

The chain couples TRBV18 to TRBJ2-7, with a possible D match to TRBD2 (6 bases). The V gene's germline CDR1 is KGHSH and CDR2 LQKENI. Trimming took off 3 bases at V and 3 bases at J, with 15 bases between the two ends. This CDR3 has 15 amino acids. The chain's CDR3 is CASSPPGLTSYEQYF. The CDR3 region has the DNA TGTGCCAGCTCACCCCCTGGACTAACCAGCTACGAGCAGTACTTC.

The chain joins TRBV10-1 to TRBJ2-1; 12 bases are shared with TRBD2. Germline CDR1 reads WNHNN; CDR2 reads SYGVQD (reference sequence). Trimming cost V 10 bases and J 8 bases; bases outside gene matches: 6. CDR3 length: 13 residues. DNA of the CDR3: TGCGCCACCAAGACTAGCGGGAGCCATGAGCAGTTCTTC. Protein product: CATKTSGSHEQFF.

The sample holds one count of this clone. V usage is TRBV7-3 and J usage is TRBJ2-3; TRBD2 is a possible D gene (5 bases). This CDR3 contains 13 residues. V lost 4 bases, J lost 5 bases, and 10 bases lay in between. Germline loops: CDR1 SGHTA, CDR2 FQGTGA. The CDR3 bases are TGTGCCAGCAGCTCACAGCGGAGAGATACGCAGTATTTT. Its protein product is CASSSQRRDTQYF.

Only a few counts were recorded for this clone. In DNA form, the CDR3 reads TGTGCCAGCAGCACTTCAGGGGGCGCGGACTATGGCTACACCTTC. Translated: CASSTSGGADYGYTF. The V gene is TRBV7-3, the J gene TRBJ1-2, with 8 bases that match TRBD1. This CDR3 spans 15 amino acids. CDR1 is SGHTA, CDR2 FQGTGA, per germline. V was pared by 5 bases and J by 3 bases, with 8 bases of the junction left unmatched.

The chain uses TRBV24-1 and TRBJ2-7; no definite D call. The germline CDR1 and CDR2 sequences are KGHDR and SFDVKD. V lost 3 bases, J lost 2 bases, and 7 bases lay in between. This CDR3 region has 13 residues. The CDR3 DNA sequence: TGTGCCACCAGTGATCCGACAACCTACGAGCAGTACTTC. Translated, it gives CATSDPTTYEQYF.

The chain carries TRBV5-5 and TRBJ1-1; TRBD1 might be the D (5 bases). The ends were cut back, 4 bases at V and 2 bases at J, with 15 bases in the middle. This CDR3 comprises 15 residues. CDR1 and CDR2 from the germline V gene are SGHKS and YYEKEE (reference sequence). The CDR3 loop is CASSGYPDKNTEAFF. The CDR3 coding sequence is TGTGCCAGCAGCGGCTACCCGGACAAAAACACTGAAGCTTTCTTT. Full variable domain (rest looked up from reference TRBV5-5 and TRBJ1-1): DAGVTQSPTHLIKTRGQQVTLRCSPISGHKSVSWYQQVLGQGPQFIFQYYEKEERGRGNFPDRFSARQFPNYSSELNVNALLLGDSALYLCASSGYPDKNTEAFFGQGTRLTVV.

CDR3 protein: CASSVTGNEKLFF. CDR3 nucleotide sequence: TGTGCCAGCAGCGTGACAGGGAATGAAAAACTGTTTTTT. The chain employs TRBV9 and TRBJ1-4; 7 positions match TRBD1. The V gene end was trimmed by 2 bases and the J gene end by 5 bases; junction bases not matched to a gene: 0. CDR3 length equals 13 residues. Germline loops: CDR1 SGDLS, CDR2 YYNGEE.